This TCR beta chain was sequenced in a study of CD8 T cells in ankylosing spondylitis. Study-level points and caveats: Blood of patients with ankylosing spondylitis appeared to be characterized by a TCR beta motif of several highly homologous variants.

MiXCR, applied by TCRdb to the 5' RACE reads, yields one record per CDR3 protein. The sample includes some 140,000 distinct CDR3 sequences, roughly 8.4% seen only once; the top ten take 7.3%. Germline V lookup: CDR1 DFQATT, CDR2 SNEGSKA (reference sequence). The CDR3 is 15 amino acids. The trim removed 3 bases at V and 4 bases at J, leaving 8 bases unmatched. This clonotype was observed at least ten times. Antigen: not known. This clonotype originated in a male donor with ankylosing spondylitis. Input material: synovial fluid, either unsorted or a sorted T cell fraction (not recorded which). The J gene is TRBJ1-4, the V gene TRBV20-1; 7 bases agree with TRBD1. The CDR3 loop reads CSASNPGQLNEKLFF. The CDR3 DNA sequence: TGCAGTGCTAGCAACCCGGGACAGCTTAATGAAAAACTGTTTTTT.